This entry lists 6 T cell receptor beta chains sequenced from one sample in a study of breast tumors, draining lymph nodes, adjacent tissues. The lymph nodes were axillary draining lymph nodes from breast cancer patients. Each CDR3 protein is one row after TCRdb ran MiXCR on the multiplex PCR reads. The sample shows about 230,000 distinct CDR3 sequences, about 30% of them seen only once. Input material: axillary lymph node tissue. These receptors originate from a female donor with breast cancer. Some clones in this sample may be carry-over from other donors' samples.

In this sample, this clonotype turned up many times. The gene calls are TRBV9 and TRBJ2-7; 11 nucleotides agree with TRBD1. V gave up 4 bases and J gave up 0 bases; unmatched junction bases: 3. The CDR3 length is 15 residues. Germline CDR1 SGDLS, CDR2 YYNGEE. As DNA, the CDR3 is TGTGCCAGCAGCATTGGGACAGGGGGCTCCTACGAGCAGTACTTC. This encodes CASSIGTGGSYEQYF.

Remarks on this clonotype: Germline is not matched at one junction end, which may reflect a read error. The chain joins TRBV7-2 to TRBJ1-3, with D possibly being TRBD1 (5 bases). The germline V gene encodes CDR1 SGHTA and CDR2 FQGNSA. This CDR3 has 14 amino acids. The CDR3 region has the DNA TGTGCCGGCAGCACGGGGGGAGCTGGAGACACCATATATTTT. Translation gives CAGSTGGAGDTIYF. The full variable domain, in which reference TRBV7-2 and TRBJ1-3 provide the parts outside the CDR3, is GAGVSQSPSNKVTEKGKDVELRCDPISGHTALYWYRQSLGQGLEFLIYFQGNSAPDKSGLPSDRFSAERTGGSVSTLTIQRTQQEDSAVYLCAGSTGGAGDTIYFGEGSWLTVV.

As to this clonotype: This may come from a read error, since a much larger clone is one base off. The chain combines TRBV6-6 with TRBJ2-4; 9 nucleotides line up with TRBD1. V lost 6 bases and J lost 7; bases outside the gene matches: 4. Germline CDR1 and CDR2: MNHNY and SVGAGI (reference sequence). The CDR3 contains 13 residues. DNA for the CDR3: TGTGCCAGCAGCCCGACAGGGGGGAACATTCAGTACTTC. Its translation is CASSPTGGNIQYF.

This chain uses TRBV20-1 with TRBJ2-6, with 8 bases identical to TRBD1. The CDR3 sequence is 15 residues long. CDR1 DFQATT and CDR2 SNEGSKA come from the germline V gene (reference sequence). Germline trimming cut 4 bases from V and 0 bases from J; bases unmatched to any gene: 2. The CDR3 region has the DNA TGCAGTGCTACGGACAGGGACTCTGGGGCCAACGTCCTGACTTTC. Its translation: CSATDRDSGANVLTF.

This clonotype was recorded at least ten times. The chain carries TRBV19 and TRBJ1-3; D is unresolved. Germline CDR1 is LNHDA and CDR2 is SQIVND (reference sequence). V lost 7 bases, J lost 5 bases, and 12 bases lay in between. CDR3 length: 13 residues. Here the CDR3 DNA reads TGTGCCAGTAATTTGGCGGTTAGAAACACCATATATTTT. Protein sequence: CASNLAVRNTIYF. The complete variable domain, with remaining parts taken from reference TRBV19 and TRBJ1-3, reads DGGITQSPKYLFRKEGQNVTLSCEQNLNHDAMYWYRQDPGQGLRLIYYSQIVNDFQKGDIAEGYSVSREKKESFPLTVTSAQKNPTAFYLCASNLAVRNTIYFGEGSWLTVV.

There are many counts of this clonotype. CDR3 sequence reads: CASSQNRGLSLSTNEKLFF. The DNA of the CDR3 is TGCGCCAGCAGCCAAAACAGGGGATTATCACTGTCAACTAATGAAAAACTGTTTTTT. V and J are TRBV4-1 and TRBJ1-4, with 7 bases identical to TRBD1. Germline V lookup: CDR1 MGHRA, CDR2 YSYEKL. With V trimmed by 2 bases and J by 0 bases, 12 bases remained unmatched. This CDR3 is built from 19 residues.